This TCR beta chain was obtained from a study of regulatory T cells in long-lasting Graves disease. Study as a whole: Newly diagnosed Graves' patients took antithyroid drugs under 3 months.

Time point denoted: newly diagnosed GD, antithyroid drugs for less than 3 months. RNA extracted from PBMCs served as the sequencing template. CDR3 length equals 14 residues. V was pared by 2 bases and J by 1 base, with 5 bases between. Per germline, CDR1 SNHLY and CDR2 FYNNEI. Construction of the TCR beta libraries employed iRepertoire HTBI primers in conjunction with Arm-PCR of CDR3 regions. TCRdb passed the multiplex PCR reads through MiXCR, listing each CDR3 protein once. In the table there are about 540,000 distinct CDR3 sequences, roughly 13% of which are singletons. Of note for this clonotype: This sequence may be a read error, since a much larger clone differs from it by one base.

In addition, the sample was reused for a study of T cells in Graves' hyperthyroidism and ophthalmopathy.

The chain employs TRBV2 and TRBJ2-2; D gene unclear. The clonotype was recovered from a man aged 25-40 years with Graves disease. The sequences come from peripheral blood mononuclear cells (PBMCs), collected at new diagnosis, from a patient treated with antithyroid drugs. The CDR3 sequence is CASSEWRNTGELFF. The CDR3 bases are TGTGCCAGCAGTGAATGGCGGAACACCGGGGAGCTGTTTTTT.